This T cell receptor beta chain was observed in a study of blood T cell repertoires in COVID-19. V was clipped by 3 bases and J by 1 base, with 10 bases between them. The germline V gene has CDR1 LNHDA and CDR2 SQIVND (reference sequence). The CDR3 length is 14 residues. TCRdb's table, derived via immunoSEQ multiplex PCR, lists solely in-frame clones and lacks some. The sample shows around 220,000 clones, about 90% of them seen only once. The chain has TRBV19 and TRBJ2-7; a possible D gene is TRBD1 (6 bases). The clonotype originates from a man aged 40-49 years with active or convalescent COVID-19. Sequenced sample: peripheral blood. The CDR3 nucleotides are TGTGCCAGTAGTATCGCAGGGGCTTCCTACGAGCAGTACTTC. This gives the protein CASSIAGASYEQYF.